The 20 T cell receptor beta chains presented below share a single source sample, sequenced in a study of blood T cell repertoires in COVID-19. The table came from immunoSEQ multiplex PCR; TCRdb's copy has only in-frame clones and leaves some out. The sample has approximately 150,000 clones, roughly 80% seen once. Sequences were obtained from peripheral blood. The receptors derive from a woman aged 80 or over with COVID-19, enrolled during active disease.

The gene calls are TRBV6-6 and TRBJ1-4, with 8 positions matching TRBD1. There are 15 residues in the CDR3. The V and J ends lost 4 bases and 6 bases, in that order; junction bases with no gene match: 7. Germline CDR1 is MNHNY and CDR2 is SVGAGI (reference sequence). In DNA form, the CDR3 reads TGTGCCAGCAGTTCAGCCCAGGGGGCCGATGAAAAACTGTTTTTT. Its protein product is CASSSAQGADEKLFF.

As DNA, the CDR3 is TGCGCCAGCAGCTCGGGACAGGGGGAACTCTACAATGAGCAGTTCTTC. It encodes CASSSGQGELYNEQFF. The rearrangement joins TRBV4-1 to TRBJ2-1; TRBD1 agrees at 11 bases. The CDR3 is made up of 16 amino acids. CDR1 is MGHRA and CDR2 is YSYEKL in the germline V gene. The junction had 6 bases not matched to a gene; V was cut back by 5 bases and J by 3 bases.

V and J are TRBV5-1 and TRBJ1-4; no definite D call. From germline, CDR1 is SGHRS and CDR2 YFSETQ. V was trimmed by 0 bases and J by 3 bases, leaving 12 bases between them. This CDR3 has 16 amino acids. DNA for the CDR3: TGCGCCAGCAGCTTGGGGCCTAGGAGGCCTAATGAAAAACTGTTTTTT. Its protein is CASSLGPRRPNEKLFF.

The rearrangement joins TRBV18 to TRBJ2-1; D possibly corresponds to TRBD2 (5 bases). V dropped 3 bases and J dropped 7 bases, with 16 bases sitting between them. The CDR3 loop spans 15 amino acids. Germline V gene lookup returns CDR1 KGHSH and CDR2 LQKENI. CDR3 region: CASSPAIGSGNEQFF. The CDR3 DNA reads TGTGCCAGCTCACCCGCGATAGGGAGTGGGAATGAGCAGTTCTTC. The variable domain in full, with the rest retrieved from reference TRBV18 and TRBJ2-1, is NAGVMQNPRHLVRRRGQEARLRCSPMKGHSHVYWYRQLPEEGLKFMVYLQKENIIDESGMPKERFSAEFPKEGPSILRIQQVVRGDSAAYFCASSPAIGSGNEQFFGPGTRLTVL.

This clone appeared a few times. The sample holds other DNA sequences that translate to the same CDR3. The V call is TRBV6-5, the J call TRBJ1-6; no reliable D call. CDR3 length: 14 residues. The V gene lost 6 bases and the J gene lost 2 bases, with 8 bases spanning the gap. The V gene's germline CDR1 is MNHEY and CDR2 SVGAGI. CDR3 amino acids: CASSSGPYNSPLHF. The CDR3 bases are TGTGCCAGCAGCAGTGGCCCCTATAATTCACCCCTCCACTTT.

V and J are TRBV3-1 (or the pseudogene TRBV3-2) and TRBJ2-7, with TRBD2 as a possible D gene (6 bases). Trimming removed 4 bases from V and 6 bases from J, with 13 bases in between. CDR1 and CDR2 (germline): LGHDT, YNNKEL (reference sequence). The CDR3 totals 13 residues. CDR3 sequence reads: CASSPGGYAEQYF. CDR3 coding DNA: TGTGCCAGCAGCCCTGGGGGGTACGCCGAGCAGTACTTC.

The J gene is TRBJ1-2, the V gene TRBV19; TRBD1 matches 11 bases. The junction had 5 bases not matched to a gene; V was cut back by 4 bases and J by 7 bases. The CDR3 consists of 14 residues. Germline V gene sequence: CDR1 LNHDA, CDR2 SQIVND (reference sequence). In DNA form, the CDR3 reads TGTGCCAGTAGTACCGGACAGGGGGCTGTTGGCTACACCTTC. Protein product: CASSTGQGAVGYTF.

V usage is TRBV6-5 and J usage is TRBJ1-1, with 8 bases aligning to TRBD1. Germline CDR1 MNHEY, CDR2 SVGAGI. With 5 bases clipped from V and 13 bases from J, the junction kept 12 bases outside the gene matches. The CDR3 length is 13 residues. CDR3 protein: CASSPPGTGLLFF. The CDR3 region has the DNA TGTGCCAGCAGTCCTCCGGGGACAGGCCTCCTTTTCTTT.

The chain is built from TRBV18 and TRBJ1-5; D is ambiguous. CDR3 length equals 13 residues. Trimming took off 4 bases at V and 7 bases at J, with 11 bases between the two ends. Germline CDR1 KGHSH, CDR2 LQKENI. The CDR3 region has the DNA TGTGCCAGCTCACAGGGAAGGGAGCAGCCCCAGCATTTT. The encoded protein is CASSQGREQPQHF. Supplemented by reference TRBV18 and TRBJ1-5, the full variable domain reads NAGVMQNPRHLVRRRGQEARLRCSPMKGHSHVYWYRQLPEEGLKFMVYLQKENIIDESGMPKERFSAEFPKEGPSILRIQQVVRGDSAAYFCASSQGREQPQHFGDGTRLSIL.

V usage is TRBV6-5 and J usage is TRBJ1-4; tentatively, D is TRBD1 (5 bases). Between the trimmed V and J ends, which lost 2 bases and 7 bases, there was a span of 17 bases. Germline assignment: CDR1 MNHEY and CDR2 SVGAGI. This CDR3 spans 16 amino acids. CDR3 protein: CASSYLTSSGLEKLFF. In DNA form, the CDR3 reads TGTGCCAGCAGTTACCTTACATCATCAGGGCTTGAAAAACTGTTTTTT.

The V gene is TRBV7-9, the J gene TRBJ1-2, with D unresolved. The CDR3 has 12 residues. Trimming stripped 1 base from V and 5 bases from J, with 5 bases between. From germline, CDR1 is SEHNR and CDR2 FQNEAQ (reference sequence). CDR3 sequence: CASSLDNYGYTF. The DNA of the CDR3 is TGTGCCAGCAGCTTAGACAATTATGGCTACACCTTC.

This sequence joins TRBV5-1 and TRBJ2-1; the match to TRBD1 covers 8 bases. CDR1 and CDR2 from the germline V gene are SGHRS and YFSETQ. The CDR3 is 15 residues long. V lost 4 bases to trimming and J lost 4 bases; unmatched junction nucleotides: 7. CDR3 loop: CASSPLGQGYNEQFF. The CDR3 DNA reads TGCGCCAGCAGCCCACTAGGACAGGGATACAATGAGCAGTTCTTC.

This sequence joins TRBV14 and TRBJ2-1; 7 bases are a match to TRBD2. In germline, CDR1 is SGHDN, CDR2 FVKESK. V shed 0 bases and J 12 bases; nucleotides not matched to a gene: 5. This CDR3 region has 13 residues. For the CDR3, the DNA is TGTGCCAGCAGCCAAGAGCAGGGAGGGATGCAGTTCTTC. Encoded protein: CASSQEQGGMQFF.

Comments on this clone: Compared with germline, one end of the junction differs, possibly owing to a read error. CDR3 sequence (DNA): TGTGCTAGCAGCTTAAGACTCCAAGAGACCCAGTACTTC. Protein sequence: CASSLRLQETQYF. The gene calls are TRBV7-7 and TRBJ2-5; no clear D gene. The V gene's germline CDR1 is SSHAT and CDR2 FNYEAQ (reference sequence). CDR3 size: 13 residues.

V usage is TRBV27 and J usage is TRBJ1-5; TRBD1 agrees at 9 bases. CDR1 and CDR2 (germline): MNHEY, SMNVEV (reference sequence). The CDR3 is 16 residues long. V was pared by 4 bases and J by 1 base, with 5 bases of the junction left unmatched. The CDR3 DNA sequence: TGTGCCAGCAGTTCCCTGGACAGGGGAAGCAATCAGCCCCAGCATTTT. As protein: CASSSLDRGSNQPQHF.

The V and J genes are TRBV18 and TRBJ1-5, with 8 positions matching TRBD1. Germline V gives CDR1 KGHSH, CDR2 LQKENI. V was clipped by 5 bases and J by 2 bases; unmatched bases: 5. This CDR3 has 15 amino acids. The CDR3 nucleotides read TGTGCCAGCTCAGCGACAGGGGTGCGCAATCAGCCCCAGCATTTT. Translation: CASSATGVRNQPQHF.

A few counts support this clone. The gene calls are TRBV18 and TRBJ2-6; possibly TRBD1 for D (6 bases). Germline V gives CDR1 KGHSH, CDR2 LQKENI. The V end was cut by 0 bases, the J end by 1 base, with 16 bases between. CDR3 length: 19 residues. The CDR3 DNA reads TGTGCCAGCTCACCACCCCGGACAGCCCCAGGGTCTGGGGCCAACGTCCTGACTTTC. Its protein is CASSPPRTAPGSGANVLTF.

In nucleotides, the CDR3 is TGCGCCAGCAGCCAAGATCCAGGACAGACTCTTTTCTACGAGCAGTACTTC. Its translation is CASSQDPGQTLFYEQYF. This sequence joins TRBV4-1 and TRBJ2-7; possibly TRBD1 for D (6 bases). V lost 0 bases and J lost 3, with 18 bases in between. CDR1 is MGHRA, CDR2 YSYEKL, per germline. The CDR3 sequence is 17 residues long.

This chain links TRBV2 with TRBJ1-6, with 8 bases fitting TRBD1. Looked up from germline, CDR1 is SNHLY and CDR2 is FYNNEI. The CDR3 is made up of 15 amino acids. Trimming removed 4 bases from V and 6 bases from J; junction bases left unmatched: 5. CDR3 amino acids: CASSGRTGSNSPLHF. The CDR3 DNA reads TGTGCCAGCAGTGGTCGGACAGGGTCTAATTCACCCCTCCACTTT.

V usage is TRBV5-1 and J usage is TRBJ2-1; 11 positions match TRBD2. Germline V gene sequence: CDR1 SGHRS, CDR2 YFSETQ. V trimming: 6 bases; J trimming: 3 bases; junction bases outside the gene matches: 5. The CDR3 totals 15 residues. The CDR3 spells CASKLAGDDYNEQFF. The CDR3 nucleotides are TGCGCCAGCAAACTAGCGGGGGATGACTACAATGAGCAGTTCTTC.